The 26 T cell receptor beta chains below come from one sample, sequenced in a study of cytomegalovirus exposure and HLA in healthy donors. Both 60 Vbeta primers and 13 Jbeta primers went into the PCR. Sequencing was performed with immunoSEQ multiplex PCR; in TCRdb, only in-frame clones are kept and a portion is missing. The table lists about 130,000 clones, about three quarters of them singletons. The sequenced material came from PBMCs. The source of these receptors is a woman aged 55-75 years in good health and CMV-seropositive.

This clone has just a few counts. The rearrangement links TRBV28 to TRBJ1-2; 9 bases fit TRBD1. The V segment lost 3 bases and the J segment 4 bases; nucleotides outside the gene matches: 15. CDR3 size: 18 residues. In germline, CDR1 is MDHEN, CDR2 SYDVKM. The CDR3 loop reads CASSFTGTGQRLGYGYTF. The CDR3 DNA sequence: TGTGCCAGCAGTTTCACGGGGACAGGGCAACGTTTAGGCTATGGCTACACCTTC.

The V call is TRBV2, the J call TRBJ2-2, with D possibly being TRBD2 (6 bases). The CDR3 length is 18 residues. V shed 5 bases and J shed 4 bases, with 23 bases lying between them. Per the germline V gene, CDR1 is SNHLY and CDR2 is FYNNEI. The CDR3 loop is CASSTPPHGGEATGELFF. CDR3 DNA: TGTGCCAGCAGTACCCCCCCCCATGGCGGGGAGGCCACCGGGGAGCTGTTTTTT. Supplemented by reference TRBV2 and TRBJ2-2, the full variable domain reads EPEVTQTPSHQVTQMGQEVILRCVPISNHLYFYWYRQILGQKVEFLVSFYNNEISEKSEIFDDQFSVERPDGSNFTLKIRSTKLEDSAMYFCASSTPPHGGEATGELFFGEGSRLTVL.

The CDR3 here is CASSLPGGVEKLFF. CDR3 nucleotides: TGTGCCAGCAGCTTGCCAGGGGGCGTGGAAAAACTGTTTTTT. This sequence joins TRBV5-6 and TRBJ1-4; 8 bases agree with TRBD1. Germline CDR1 SGHDT, CDR2 YYEEEE. The CDR3 runs to 14 residues. The trim removed 1 base at V and 8 bases at J, leaving 4 bases unmatched.

This clone appeared a single time. The genes are TRBV19 and TRBJ2-3; 12 positions agree with TRBD2. V gave up 5 bases and J gave up 4 bases; unmatched junction bases: 7. Germline values: CDR1 LNHDA, CDR2 SQIVND (reference sequence). The CDR3 is 16 residues long. The CDR3 DNA is TGTGCCAGTAGTGGGCGGACTAGCGGGGTGTCAGATACGCAGTATTTT. Protein: CASSGRTSGVSDTQYF.

This clone was seen only a few times. The chain carries TRBV28 and TRBJ2-7, with D perhaps TRBD2 (6 bases). V lost 2 bases and J lost 2, with 7 bases in between. Germline V CDR1 and CDR2: MDHEN, SYDVKM. The CDR3 is 13 amino acids. The DNA for the CDR3 is TGTGCCAGCAGTTTAACGGGAGCCTACGAGCAGTACTTC. Residues: CASSLTGAYEQYF.

The DNA for the CDR3 is TGTGCCAGCAGCTTAGGGCAGGGTATGGATCAGCCCCAGCATTTT. Encoded protein: CASSLGQGMDQPQHF. The J gene is TRBJ1-5, the V gene TRBV7-9, with D maybe TRBD1 (5 bases). The length of the CDR3 is 15 residues. V was trimmed by 1 base and J by 5 bases, leaving 12 bases between them. Germline V gives CDR1 SEHNR, CDR2 FQNEAQ (reference sequence). The variable domain in full, with the rest retrieved from reference TRBV7-9 and TRBJ1-5, is DTGVSQNPRHKITKRGQNVTFRCDPISEHNRLYWYRQTLGQGPEFLTYFQNEAQLEKSRLLSDRFSAERPKGSFSTLEIQRTEQGDSAMYLCASSLGQGMDQPQHFGDGTRLSIL.

The J gene is TRBJ1-2, the V gene TRBV9, with TRBD1 as a possible D gene (6 bases). Germline CDR1 and CDR2: SGDLS and YYNGEE. V lost 0 bases, J lost 8 bases, and 14 bases lay in between. There are 14 residues in the CDR3. The CDR3, as DNA: TGTGCCAGCAGCGTAGGGGAACAGGGACGGGGCTACACCTTC. This encodes CASSVGEQGRGYTF.

The V call is TRBV18, the J call TRBJ2-2; 7 bases line up with TRBD1. V gave up 3 bases and J gave up 10 bases; unmatched junction bases: 2. Germline CDR1 reads KGHSH; CDR2 reads LQKENI. The CDR3 loop spans 12 amino acids. The CDR3 coding sequence is TGTGCCAGCTCACCCGACAGGGAGGAGCTGTTTTTT. This codes for CASSPDREELFF.

This clone has a handful of counts. The gene calls are TRBV19 and TRBJ2-2; TRBD1 aligns across 7 bases. V was pared by 5 bases and J by 5 bases, with 8 bases of the junction left unmatched. Germline CDR1 reads LNHDA; CDR2 reads SQIVND (reference sequence). The CDR3 is made up of 15 amino acids. The CDR3 sequence: CASSPPDRVTGELFF. In nucleotides, the CDR3 is TGTGCCAGTAGTCCCCCCGACAGGGTGACCGGGGAGCTGTTTTTT.

The J gene is TRBJ2-5, the V gene TRBV13; D possibly corresponds to TRBD2 (7 bases). The germline CDR1 and CDR2 sequences are PRHDT and FYEKMQ (reference sequence). V was cut by 7 bases and J by 3 bases, with 15 bases left in between. This CDR3 comprises 14 residues. CDR3 nucleotides: TGTGCCAGCAACCCCCGGGGGGCCAAAGAGACCCAGTACTTC. It codes for CASNPRGAKETQYF.

The chain uses TRBV2 and TRBJ1-6; D ambiguous. The germline V gene encodes CDR1 SNHLY and CDR2 FYNNEI. The CDR3 length is 12 residues. Between the trimmed V and J ends, which lost 6 bases and 8 bases, there was a span of 8 bases. In nucleotides, the CDR3 is TGTGCCAGCAGCCTTTTCGATTCACCCCTCCACTTT. Its translation is CASSLFDSPLHF.

The CDR3 bases are TGTGCCAGCTCACCCCAGTCAGGTCGTACTGAAGCTTTCTTT. Translation gives CASSPQSGRTEAFF. The chain carries TRBV18 and TRBJ1-1, with D uncertain. Germline V gene sequence: CDR1 KGHSH, CDR2 LQKENI. Trimming took off 3 bases at V and 5 bases at J, with 13 bases between the two ends. The CDR3 length is 14 residues.

The chain is built from TRBV7-9 and TRBJ1-1; 8 bases are shared with TRBD1. After removal of 5 bases from V and 5 bases from J, the junction contained 22 bases not matched to a gene. Germline lookup yields CDR1 SEHNR and CDR2 FQNEAQ (reference sequence). The CDR3 covers 19 residues. The CDR3 region is CASSGILRGPDRDGTEAFF. CDR3 sequence (DNA): TGTGCCAGCAGCGGAATTCTTCGGGGGCCGGACAGGGACGGTACTGAAGCTTTCTTT.

This chain joins TRBV5-8 and TRBJ2-7, with 8 bases fitting TRBD2. Looked up from germline, CDR1 is SGHTS and CDR2 is YDEGEE. The length of the CDR3 is 16 residues. J gave up 2 bases and V 0 bases, and 7 bases lay outside the gene matches. CDR3 residues: CASSLEASGPAYEQYF. CDR3 sequence (DNA): TGTGCCAGCAGCTTGGAGGCTAGCGGGCCAGCCTACGAGCAGTACTTC.

The V gene is TRBV7-6, the J gene TRBJ2-1; 10 positions match TRBD2. From germline, CDR1 is SGHVS and CDR2 FNYEAQ. The CDR3 loop spans 17 amino acids. Trimming took 1 base from V and 1 from J; bases not matched to a gene: 4. The CDR3 loop reads CASSLDSGGVSYNEQFF. The CDR3 DNA follows: TGTGCCAGCAGCTTAGACAGCGGGGGGGTATCCTACAATGAGCAGTTCTTC.

The chain uses TRBV6-5 and TRBJ2-5; tentatively, D is TRBD2 (5 bases). With 5 bases removed from V and 5 bases from J, the gap between germline ends came to 18 bases. The CDR3 sequence is 15 residues long. The germline V gene encodes CDR1 MNHEY and CDR2 SVGAGI. The CDR3 DNA is TGTGCCAGCAGTCTAGGACCGTCGCCGGGGGAGACCCAGTACTTC. Its translation: CASSLGPSPGETQYF.

This clone was picked up a small number of times. This chain links TRBV11-1 with TRBJ2-1; a weak D match, TRBD1 (6 bases). V lost 5 bases and J 3 bases, leaving 17 bases between the germline ends. The germline V gene encodes CDR1 SGHAT and CDR2 FQDESV (reference sequence). The length of the CDR3 is 16 residues. The CDR3 region is CASSPGVGASYNEQFF. The CDR3 bases are TGTGCCAGCAGCCCAGGAGTGGGGGCAAGCTACAATGAGCAGTTCTTC.

The rearrangement links TRBV11-3 to TRBJ2-7; 10 bases agree with TRBD1. The V segment lost 5 bases and the J segment 6 bases; nucleotides outside the gene matches: 4. CDR1 and CDR2 (germline): SGHNT, YENEEA. The CDR3 is 13 amino acids. CDR3 nucleotide sequence: TGTGCCAGCAGCAGACAGGGGGCGCTCGAGCAGTACTTC. Translated: CASSRQGALEQYF.

This clone was counted once. This rearrangement joins TRBV5-5 to TRBJ1-2; D gene ambiguous. Trimming pared 2 bases from V and 2 bases from J, leaving 13 bases between. This CDR3 spans 15 amino acids. Per germline, CDR1 SGHKS and CDR2 YYEKEE (reference sequence). The CDR3 DNA follows: TGTGCCAGCAGCTTCGTCCAGGAAGCCAACTATGGCTACACCTTC. Translated: CASSFVQEANYGYTF. The whole variable domain, remainder taken from reference TRBV5-5 and TRBJ1-2, is DAGVTQSPTHLIKTRGQQVTLRCSPISGHKSVSWYQQVLGQGPQFIFQYYEKEERGRGNFPDRFSARQFPNYSSELNVNALLLGDSALYLCASSFVQEANYGYTFGSGTRLTVV.

This sequence joins TRBV19 and TRBJ2-2; no clear D gene. CDR3 length: 12 residues. Germline CDR1 LNHDA, CDR2 SQIVND (reference sequence). The V end was cut by 9 bases, the J end by 3 bases, with 8 bases between. CDR3 amino acids: CASFGDTGELFF. In nucleotides, the CDR3 is TGTGCCAGCTTTGGAGACACCGGGGAGCTGTTTTTT. Combining the CDR3 with reference TRBV19 and TRBJ2-2 gives the whole variable domain DGGITQSPKYLFRKEGQNVTLSCEQNLNHDAMYWYRQDPGQGLRLIYYSQIVNDFQKGDIAEGYSVSREKKESFPLTVTSAQKNPTAFYLCASFGDTGELFFGEGSRLTVL.

The rearrangement links TRBV20-1 to TRBJ2-5; no clear D gene. The end of the DNA fits TRBJ2-7 better, so the J call may be wrong. This CDR3 has 11 amino acids. CDR1 and CDR2 from the germline V gene are DFQATT and SNEGSKA (reference sequence). The CDR3 sequence: CSARDSYEQYF. The CDR3 DNA is TGCAGTGCTAGAGATTCCTACGAGCAGTACTTC.

V usage is TRBV7-3 and J usage is TRBJ1-2; D may be TRBD1 (5 bases). V was cut by 5 bases and J by 4 bases, with 11 bases left in between. This CDR3 has 13 amino acids. The germline V gene encodes CDR1 SGHTA and CDR2 FQGTGA. Here the CDR3 reads CASSPDRGYGYTF. The CDR3 DNA follows: TGTGCCAGCAGCCCGGATAGGGGCTATGGCTACACCTTC.

The CDR3 DNA reads as TGCGCCAGCAGCTTGGCCGAAAGGGGCGGGCAGTTCTTC. This translates into CASSLAERGGQFF. The chain joins TRBV5-1 to TRBJ2-1, with a possible D match to TRBD1 (5 bases). V lost 0 bases to trimming and J lost 12 bases, with 13 bases between them. This CDR3 is 13 amino acids long. Germline values: CDR1 SGHRS, CDR2 YFSETQ.

The rearrangement joins TRBV6-5 to TRBJ2-5; D ambiguous. Between the trimmed V and J ends, which lost 0 bases and 4 bases, there was a span of 6 bases. CDR3 length: 13 residues. Germline assignment: CDR1 MNHEY and CDR2 SVGAGI. This CDR3 is CASSYSAVETQYF. The CDR3 DNA reads TGTGCCAGCAGTTACTCGGCAGTAGAGACCCAGTACTTC.

In its sample, this clone was seen a few times. The rearrangement uses TRBV5-4 and TRBJ1-6, with no clear D. Germline CDR1 is SGHNT and CDR2 is YYREEE (reference sequence). The length of the CDR3 is 15 residues. The V end lost 4 bases, the J end lost 8 bases, and 16 bases lay between the germline ends. The CDR3 bases are TGTGCCAGCAGCGGCGGGTTTGGCCAAGATTCACCCCTCCACTTT. Translating it yields CASSGGFGQDSPLHF.

The chain carries TRBV4-2 and TRBJ2-6; weak D call: TRBD2 (6 bases). In germline, CDR1 is LGHNA, CDR2 YNFKEQ. This CDR3 spans 17 amino acids. Between the trimmed V and J ends, which lost 0 bases and 2 bases, there was a span of 11 bases. CDR3 sequence (DNA): TGTGCCAGCAGCCAAGATCCGGGGGAGCCTGGGGCCAACGTCCTGACTTTC. It yields the protein CASSQDPGEPGANVLTF.